Each of the 32 T cell receptor beta chains below was sequenced from the same sample in a study of T cells after yellow fever vaccination. Using its own MiXCR run on the 5' RACE reads, TCRdb lists one record per CDR3 protein. The table has some 170,000 distinct CDR3 sequences, 9.3% seen once; the top ten hold roughly a third. This sample comprised CD8+ T cells sorted from PBMCs, obtained 45 days after the yellow fever booster vaccination. Receptors were obtained from a young man who received the YFV17D yellow fever vaccine.

This clonotype was observed at least ten times. The chain has TRBV5-1 and TRBJ2-7, with D perhaps being TRBD1 or TRBD2 (5 bases each). V shed 4 bases and J shed 3 bases, with 14 bases lying between them. The CDR3 has 14 amino acids. Germline values: CDR1 SGHRS, CDR2 YFSETQ. The CDR3 loop is CASSPGDGRYEQYF. CDR3 bases: TGCGCCAGCAGCCCCGGGGACGGACGCTACGAGCAGTACTTC.

V and J are TRBV5-1 and TRBJ2-3; tentative D call: TRBD1 (6 bases). The ends were cut back, 2 bases at V and 1 base at J, with 20 bases in the middle. The CDR3 runs to 18 residues. Looked up from germline, CDR1 is SGHRS and CDR2 is YFSETQ. In nucleotides, the CDR3 is TGCGCCAGCAGCTTCGTGGGGGCCGGGTCATCTGGCACAGATACGCAGTATTTT. This encodes CASSFVGAGSSGTDTQYF.

The V gene is TRBV4-3, the J gene TRBJ2-7, with D possibly TRBD1 on 6 matching bases. CDR1 is LGHNA, CDR2 YSLEER, per germline. CDR3 length: 15 residues. Trimming left V 2 bases short and J 6 bases short, with 17 bases between. In DNA form, the CDR3 reads TGCGCCAGCAGCCAATCGGCCACAGGGTCTCGCGAGCAGTACTTC. Translating gives CASSQSATGSREQYF.

This clonotype was counted a few times. The J gene is TRBJ2-3, the V gene TRBV30, with D possibly matching TRBD2 (6 bases). Germline CDR1 is GTSNPN and CDR2 is SVGIG (reference sequence). This CDR3 comprises 14 residues. The V end lost 2 bases, the J end lost 6 bases, and 15 bases lay between the germline ends. CDR3 DNA: TGTGCCTGGAGTCCCCTGACTAGTGTGGATACGCAGTATTTT. Its translation: CAWSPLTSVDTQYF.

This chain links TRBV7-3 with TRBJ2-1, with a possible D match to TRBD2 (5 bases). V dropped 3 bases and J dropped 4 bases, with 13 bases sitting between them. This CDR3 has 15 residues. From germline, CDR1 is SGHTA and CDR2 FQGTGA. The chain's CDR3 is CASSLEATGYNEQFF. The CDR3 DNA follows: TGTGCCAGCAGCTTGGAGGCCACCGGGTACAATGAGCAGTTCTTC.

This clonotype was picked up many times. The rearrangement links TRBV11-2 to TRBJ1-1; D is unclear. This CDR3 has 14 amino acids. Per germline, CDR1 SGHAT and CDR2 FQNNGV. V dropped 0 bases and J dropped 1 base, with 6 bases sitting between them. CDR3 residues: CASSLDGRNTEAFF. The CDR3 nucleotides are TGTGCCAGCAGCTTAGATGGGCGGAACACTGAAGCTTTCTTT. The full variable domain, completed using reference TRBV11-2 and TRBJ1-1, is EAGVAQSPRYKIIEKRQSVAFWCNPISGHATLYWYQQILGQGPKLLIQFQNNGVVDDSQLPKDRFSAERLKGVDSTLKIQPAKLEDSAVYLCASSLDGRNTEAFFGQGTRLTVV.

V usage is TRBV7-6 and J usage is TRBJ2-3, with TRBD2 identical over 9 bases. Germline trimming cut 5 bases from V and 2 bases from J; bases unmatched to any gene: 8. Germline V gene data show CDR1 as SGHVS and CDR2 as FNYEAQ. The CDR3 consists of 16 residues. The CDR3: CASSDRLAETTDTQYF. DNA for the CDR3: TGTGCCAGCAGCGATCGACTAGCGGAGACCACAGATACGCAGTATTTT. The full variable domain, completed using reference TRBV7-6 and TRBJ2-3, is GAGVSQSPRYKVTKRGQDVALRCDPISGHVSLYWYRQALGQGPEFLTYFNYEAQQDKSGLPNDRFSAERPEGSISTLTIQRTEQRDSAMYRCASSDRLAETTDTQYFGPGTRLTVL.

The table lists this clonotype with a few counts. The chain uses TRBV27 and TRBJ1-2; possible D gene TRBD1, 5 bases. Trimming shortened V by 2 bases and J by 8 bases, and 18 bases separated the two germline ends. This CDR3 is 15 amino acids long. CDR1 and CDR2 from the germline V gene are MNHEY and SMNVEV (reference sequence). The CDR3 DNA reads as TGTGCCAGCAGTTTAGCCTCAAGGGGCCCAGGAGGCTACACCTTC. Protein product: CASSLASRGPGGYTF.

The V gene is TRBV5-6, the J gene TRBJ2-5; D might be TRBD1 or TRBD2, each matching 5 bases. Germline V gene lookup returns CDR1 SGHDT and CDR2 YYEEEE. The V gene lost 5 bases and the J gene lost 0 bases, with 11 bases spanning the gap. This CDR3 contains 14 residues. The CDR3 here is CASRIWGNQETQYF. CDR3 DNA: TGTGCCAGCAGGATTTGGGGGAACCAAGAGACCCAGTACTTC.

The gene calls are TRBV18 and TRBJ2-4; 8 positions match TRBD2. V dropped 1 base and J dropped 1; count of bases not matched to a gene: 6. The length of the CDR3 is 17 residues. The germline V gene has CDR1 KGHSH and CDR2 LQKENI. CDR3 residues: CASSPLRSGGAKNIQYF. The CDR3 DNA reads TGTGCCAGCTCACCACTCCGGAGCGGGGGTGCCAAAAACATTCAGTACTTC.

The J gene is TRBJ2-7, the V gene TRBV4-3; 7 bases are a match to TRBD2. V lost 1 base, J lost 2 bases, and 8 bases stayed unmatched. The germline V gene encodes CDR1 LGHNA and CDR2 YSLEER. The CDR3 runs 16 residues. The CDR3 protein is CASSQAPGLVAYEQYF. The CDR3 DNA is TGCGCCAGCAGCCAAGCTCCCGGACTAGTCGCCTACGAGCAGTACTTC.

This clonotype was seen many times. J is TRBJ2-5 and V is TRBV4-3; 8 bases align to TRBD2. Germline V CDR1 and CDR2: LGHNA, YSLEER. The CDR3 length is 15 residues. Trimming cost V 0 bases and J 2 bases; bases outside gene matches: 2. The CDR3 DNA reads as TGCGCCAGCAGCCAAGATCGGGGGGGTCAAGAGACCCAGTACTTC. It codes for CASSQDRGGQETQYF.

J is TRBJ2-7 and V is TRBV7-9; 12 positions match TRBD2. With V trimmed by 4 bases and J by 10 bases, 5 bases remained unmatched. Looked up from germline, CDR1 is SEHNR and CDR2 is FQNEAQ (reference sequence). The CDR3 covers 13 residues. The CDR3 nucleotides are TGTGCCAGCAGCTATGGACTAGCGGGGTTACAGTACGTC. Translating it yields CASSYGLAGLQYV.

The chain links TRBV29-1 to TRBJ1-1; the D is unclear. V was pared by 0 bases and J by 2 bases, with 1 base between. The CDR3 consists of 11 residues. Germline CDR1 and CDR2: SQVTM and ANQGSEA. The CDR3 spells CSVEDNTEAFF. CDR3 nucleotides: TGCAGCGTTGAAGATAACACTGAAGCTTTCTTT. Supplemented by reference TRBV29-1 and TRBJ1-1, the full variable domain reads SAVISQKPSRDICQRGTSLTIQCQVDSQVTMMFWYRQQPGQSLTLIATANQGSEATYESGFVIDKFPISRPNLTFSTLTVSNMSPEDSSIYLCSVEDNTEAFFGQGTRLTVV.

The CDR3 nucleotides are TGCAGTGCCCGGAACCGGGACTGGACCCACAGTGGTACGCAGTATTTT. This sequence encodes CSARNRDWTHSGTQYF. The chain employs TRBV20-1 and TRBJ2-3, with D maybe TRBD2 (6 bases). Germline CDR1 is DFQATT and CDR2 is SNEGSKA (reference sequence). Trimming cost V 6 bases and J 8 bases, with 27 bases left between them. This CDR3 contains 16 residues.

The table lists this clonotype with a few counts. The gene calls are TRBV2 and TRBJ1-1; 11 bases match TRBD1. With 9 bases clipped from V and 1 base from J, the junction kept 4 bases outside the gene matches. Germline assignment: CDR1 SNHLY and CDR2 FYNNEI. CDR3 length: 14 amino acids. CDR3 sequence (DNA): TGTGCCAGAGGGACAGGGGGGGGGAACACTGAAGCTTTCTTT. Its protein is CARGTGGGNTEAFF.

J is TRBJ2-3 and V is TRBV27; D is unclear. Germline V gene lookup returns CDR1 MNHEY and CDR2 SMNVEV (reference sequence). The V end lost 5 bases, the J end lost 4 bases, and 10 bases lay between the germline ends. The CDR3 has 13 residues. CDR3 coding DNA: TGTGCCAGCAGTCCCGGCCCTCCAGATACGCAGTATTTT. This translates into CASSPGPPDTQYF.

The CDR3 nucleotides are TGCAGCGTTAAGGCGGGGAGTTATGGCTACACCTTC. Its translation is CSVKAGSYGYTF. This chain joins TRBV29-1 and TRBJ1-2, with no clear D. Germline loops: CDR1 SQVTM, CDR2 ANQGSEA. The CDR3 sequence is 12 residues long. Trimming removed 5 bases from V and 5 bases from J, with 12 bases in between. Based on the CDR3 plus reference TRBV29-1 and TRBJ1-2, the full variable domain is SAVISQKPSRDICQRGTSLTIQCQVDSQVTMMFWYRQQPGQSLTLIATANQGSEATYESGFVIDKFPISRPNLTFSTLTVSNMSPEDSSIYLCSVKAGSYGYTFGSGTRLTVV.

This rearrangement joins TRBV27 to TRBJ1-4, with 8 bases fitting TRBD1. The CDR3 loop spans 20 amino acids. Germline values: CDR1 MNHEY, CDR2 SMNVEV (reference sequence). With V trimmed by 4 bases and J by 2 bases, 18 bases remained unmatched. Here the CDR3 DNA reads TGTGCCAGCAGTTCCTATGTGTGGGCAGGGGGCGCGGGGACTAATGAAAAACTGTTTTTT. It translates to CASSSYVWAGGAGTNEKLFF.

This clonotype was seen at least ten times. The chain is built from TRBV20-1 and TRBJ2-3, with D unclear. Germline V lookup: CDR1 DFQATT, CDR2 SNEGSKA (reference sequence). V dropped 3 bases and J dropped 1 base, with 11 bases sitting between them. The CDR3 runs 14 residues. The CDR3: CSARYSLGTDTQYF. The CDR3 DNA reads as TGCAGTGCTAGGTACTCCTTGGGCACAGATACGCAGTATTTT.

This clonotype was recorded at least ten times. The chain carries TRBV7-8 and TRBJ2-5; 9 nucleotides align to TRBD2. J gave up 3 bases and V 8 bases, and 7 bases lay outside the gene matches. There are 14 residues in the CDR3. CDR1 SGHVS and CDR2 FQNEAQ come from the germline V gene. The CDR3 sequence is CASGAGGAKETQYF. The CDR3 coding sequence is TGTGCCAGCGGCGCGGGGGGGGCCAAAGAGACCCAGTACTTC.

The chain recombines TRBV9 with TRBJ2-7; D not resolved. This CDR3 region has 13 residues. Trimming pared 0 bases from V and 2 bases from J, leaving 6 bases between. Per germline, CDR1 SGDLS and CDR2 YYNGEE. The CDR3 here is CASSVGQTYEQYF. In DNA, the CDR3 is TGTGCCAGCAGCGTAGGTCAGACCTACGAGCAGTACTTC.

This clonotype occurred many times. V and J are TRBV4-3 and TRBJ2-2; 10 bases are shared with TRBD1. The junction had 2 bases not matched to a gene; V was cut back by 3 bases and J by 1 base. Germline CDR1 LGHNA, CDR2 YSLEER. The CDR3 totals 16 residues. The CDR3 DNA reads TGCGCCAGCAGCCACGGGACAGGGGAGAACACCGGGGAGCTGTTTTTT. Amino acids: CASSHGTGENTGELFF.

This chain links TRBV7-9 with TRBJ1-2, with TRBD1 as a possible D gene (5 bases). Trimming stripped 7 bases from V and 7 bases from J, with 19 bases between. Germline V gene data show CDR1 as SEHNR and CDR2 as FQNEAQ (reference sequence). The CDR3 runs 14 residues. CDR3 DNA sequence: TGTGCCAGCACTGGGGCAGATCTATGGGTTGGCTACACCTTC. This gives the protein CASTGADLWVGYTF.

This clonotype was seen a few times. The chain links TRBV4-1 to TRBJ2-3, with a possible D match to TRBD1 (5 bases). CDR3 size: 13 residues. Trimming shortened V by 2 bases and J by 5 bases, and 8 bases separated the two germline ends. CDR1 is MGHRA and CDR2 is YSYEKL in the germline V gene. CDR3 coding DNA: TGCGCCAGCAGCCAACTAGGGGAAGATACGCAGTATTTT. Amino acid sequence: CASSQLGEDTQYF.

This clonotype was counted at least ten times. The CDR3 DNA follows: TGCGCCAGCAGCCCGGGACAGAGCTACGAGCAGTACTTC. It specifies CASSPGQSYEQYF. The V and J genes are TRBV4-3 and TRBJ2-7, with 7 positions matching TRBD1. Trimming took 4 bases from V and 3 from J; bases not matched to a gene: 3. CDR1 is LGHNA and CDR2 is YSLEER in the germline V gene. CDR3 length: 13 residues.

This clonotype was counted a few times. CDR3 DNA sequence: TGTGCCAGCAGCGTACTAGCGGGGTTCTACGAGCAGTACTTC. Translation gives CASSVLAGFYEQYF. The chain recombines TRBV5-6 with TRBJ2-7; TRBD2 matches at 10 bases. Trimming cost V 4 bases and J 3 bases; bases outside gene matches: 4. From germline, CDR1 is SGHDT and CDR2 YYEEEE. The CDR3 extends over 14 amino acids. The entire variable domain, with the rest obtained from reference TRBV5-6 and TRBJ2-7, is as follows: DAGVTQSPTHLIKTRGQQVTLRCSPKSGHDTVSWYQQALGQGPQFIFQYYEEEERQRGNFPDRFSGHQFPNYSSELNVNALLLGDSALYLCASSVLAGFYEQYFGPGTRLTVT.

This clonotype was detected many times. The rearrangement links TRBV29-1 to TRBJ2-3; 9 bases line up with TRBD2. Germline CDR1 reads SQVTM; CDR2 reads ANQGSEA. The J segment lost 7 bases and the V segment lost 7 bases, leaving 12 bases of the junction unmatched. This CDR3 is 14 amino acids long. CDR3 amino acids: CSGLSAGGQHTQYF. DNA for the CDR3: TGCAGCGGTCTCTCGGCGGGGGGGCAACATACGCAGTATTTT.

The chain carries TRBV12-3 or TRBV12-4 and TRBJ2-5, with D unclear. Trimming took 6 bases from V and 0 from J, leaving 11 bases between them. The CDR3 is 14 amino acids. CDR3 sequence: CASSPAWDQETQYF. The DNA for the CDR3 is TGTGCCAGCAGCCCCGCGTGGGACCAAGAGACCCAGTACTTC.

V is TRBV4-3 and J is TRBJ1-1, with a possible D match to TRBD1 (6 bases). Trimming took off 1 base at V and 0 bases at J, with 12 bases between the two ends. CDR1 is LGHNA, CDR2 YSLEER, per germline. The CDR3 covers 16 residues. DNA for the CDR3: TGCGCCAGCAGCCAAGGTCCGGGGGCGGTGAACACTGAAGCTTTCTTT. It translates to CASSQGPGAVNTEAFF.

This chain uses TRBV4-2 with TRBJ1-1, with D possibly matching TRBD1 (5 bases). CDR3 length equals 13 residues. V was trimmed by 3 bases and J by 13 bases, leaving 18 bases between them. Germline-derived CDR1 and CDR2 are LGHNA and YNFKEQ. For the CDR3, the DNA is TGTGCCAGCAGCCAGGGACTTACGAAAGAGGGTTTCTTT. This codes for CASSQGLTKEGFF.

The V call is TRBV6-5, the J call TRBJ2-2; perhaps D is TRBD1 or TRBD2 (5 bases each). V lost 7 bases and J 2 bases, leaving 11 bases between the germline ends. Germline CDR1 MNHEY, CDR2 SVGAGI. The CDR3 loop spans 14 amino acids. The CDR3 spells CASTGPQNTGELFF. Written as DNA, the CDR3 is TGTGCCAGCACGGGACCCCAAAACACCGGGGAGCTGTTTTTT.